A selection of T cell receptor beta chains follows, all from one sample in a study of cytomegalovirus exposure and HLA in healthy donors. Only in-frame clones appear in the TCRdb table, and some are missing; sequencing was by immunoSEQ multiplex PCR. The table includes some 170,000 clones, 70% to 85% detected once. Sequenced material: PBMCs. These receptors originate from a human donor in good health. Each CDR3 is given with its conserved first and last residue. A D gene is named only where the DNA matches it firmly. The size field is filled for only some rows; it gives once, few, many or a size class.

cdr3_nt: TGTGCCAGCAGGGGACAGGGGGGTGAAGCTTTCTTT
cdr3_aa: CASRGQGGEAFF
v_call: TRBV27
clone_size: -
cdr3_length: 12
d_call: TRBD1
j_call: TRBJ1-1

cdr3_nt: TGTGCCACCAGCAGCTTGGGACAGGGGGCTTCTGGCGAGCAGTACTTC
cdr3_aa: CATSSLGQGASGEQYF
v_call: TRBV15
clone_size: medium-sized
cdr3_length: 16
d_call: TRBD1
j_call: TRBJ2-7

cdr3_nt: TGTGCCAGCAGCTTGGCAACTAGGCCTGAAGCTTTCTTT
cdr3_aa: CASSLATRPEAFF
v_call: TRBV5-8
clone_size: -
cdr3_length: 13
d_call: -
j_call: TRBJ1-1

cdr3_nt: TGTGCCAGCAGCGGCCGGGACAGCTTCTCTGGGGCCAACGTCCTGACTTTC
cdr3_aa: CASSGRDSFSGANVLTF
v_call: TRBV9
clone_size: -
cdr3_length: 17
d_call: TRBD1
j_call: TRBJ2-6

cdr3_nt: TGCGCCAGCAGCTTGGAAAGCGGGGGGGCGATTTCGAATAATGAGCAGTTCTTC
cdr3_aa: CASSLESGGAISNNEQFF
v_call: TRBV5-1
clone_size: -
cdr3_length: 18
d_call: TRBD2
j_call: TRBJ2-1

cdr3_nt: TGTGCCAGCAGCCAGGCTCCTGGAAACACCATATATTTT
cdr3_aa: CASSQAPGNTIYF
v_call: TRBV6-5
clone_size: -
cdr3_length: 13
d_call: -
j_call: TRBJ1-3

cdr3_nt: TGTGCCAGCAACCGAGGGGGCCGGAACTATGGCTACACCTTC
cdr3_aa: CASNRGGRNYGYTF
v_call: TRBV6-1
clone_size: -
cdr3_length: 14
d_call: TRBD1
j_call: TRBJ1-2

cdr3_nt: TGTGCCAGCAGCCTTACAGGGTCCGAGAACACTGAAGCTTTCTTT
cdr3_aa: CASSLTGSENTEAFF
v_call: TRBV9
clone_size: -
cdr3_length: 15
d_call: -
j_call: TRBJ1-1

cdr3_nt: TGTGCCAGCAGCCCCGGACTCAACAATGAGCAGTTCTTC
cdr3_aa: CASSPGLNNEQFF
v_call: TRBV6-5
clone_size: -
cdr3_length: 13
d_call: -
j_call: TRBJ2-1

cdr3_nt: TGTGCCAGCAGCCCCCGGACTAGAGTGAGCACAGATACGCAGTATTTT
cdr3_aa: CASSPRTRVSTDTQYF
v_call: TRBV7-2
clone_size: -
cdr3_length: 16
d_call: TRBD2
j_call: TRBJ2-3

cdr3_nt: TGTGCTAGTGGTATCCAGGAGGGGACGGCGACTGAAGCTTTCTTT
cdr3_aa: CASGIQEGTATEAFF
v_call: TRBV12-5
clone_size: -
cdr3_length: 15
d_call: -
j_call: TRBJ1-1

cdr3_nt: TGTGCCAGCTCACCACCAGGATGGGGGAGGGCAGATACGCAGTATTTT
cdr3_aa: CASSPPGWGRADTQYF
v_call: TRBV18
clone_size: -
cdr3_length: 16
d_call: TRBD2
j_call: TRBJ2-3

cdr3_nt: TGTGCCAGCAGCGTAGAAGGGGGGGCCCACTCTGGGGCCAACGTCCTGACTTTC
cdr3_aa: CASSVEGGAHSGANVLTF
v_call: TRBV9
clone_size: -
cdr3_length: 18
d_call: -
j_call: TRBJ2-6

cdr3_nt: TGCGCCAGCAGCCAGCAGAACAGGGGACGAGAGACCCAGTACTTC
cdr3_aa: CASSQQNRGRETQYF
v_call: TRBV4-3
clone_size: -
cdr3_length: 15
d_call: TRBD1
j_call: TRBJ2-5

cdr3_nt: TGCGCCAGCAGCTTGGAGCCGGGACAGGGATCTCGGGCCTTCACTGAAGCTTTCTTT
cdr3_aa: CASSLEPGQGSRAFTEAFF
v_call: TRBV5-1
clone_size: few
cdr3_length: 19
d_call: TRBD1
j_call: TRBJ1-1

cdr3_nt: TGTGCCAGCAGCTTGGACTGGGGGGGGGCTGGCTACACCTTC
cdr3_aa: CASSLDWGGAGYTF
v_call: TRBV5-4
clone_size: -
cdr3_length: 14
d_call: -
j_call: TRBJ1-2

cdr3_nt: TGTGCCAGCAGTCCAGGGGGAGGTTATGGCTACACCTTC
cdr3_aa: CASSPGGGYGYTF
v_call: TRBV2
clone_size: -
cdr3_length: 13
d_call: TRBD1
j_call: TRBJ1-2

cdr3_nt: TGTGCCAGCAGCTTAGCGGGAAGCACAGATACGCAGTATTTT
cdr3_aa: CASSLAGSTDTQYF
v_call: TRBV7-3
clone_size: once
cdr3_length: 14
d_call: -
j_call: TRBJ2-3

cdr3_nt: TGTGCCAGTAGTAGGTCCAGGGAGGGAGGCTACACCTTC
cdr3_aa: CASSRSREGGYTF
v_call: TRBV19
clone_size: -
cdr3_length: 13
d_call: -
j_call: TRBJ1-2

cdr3_nt: TGTGCCAGCAGTTTATCGGGTCCTGGGACAGTCAGCTCCTACGAGCAGTACTTC
cdr3_aa: CASSLSGPGTVSSYEQYF
v_call: TRBV27
clone_size: -
cdr3_length: 18
d_call: TRBD1
j_call: TRBJ2-7

cdr3_nt: TGCAGTGCTAGTGGGGGGGGAGGCTACACCTTC
cdr3_aa: CSASGGGGYTF
v_call: TRBV20-1
clone_size: -
cdr3_length: 11
d_call: -
j_call: TRBJ1-2

cdr3_nt: TGCGCCAGCAGCCAAGATGGGGCAGCGCCTAACGAGCAGTACTTC
cdr3_aa: CASSQDGAAPNEQYF
v_call: TRBV4-1
clone_size: -
cdr3_length: 15
d_call: -
j_call: TRBJ2-7

cdr3_nt: TGTGCCAGCAGCCGGACTAGCGGGGGTTATGAGCAGTTCTTC
cdr3_aa: CASSRTSGGYEQFF
v_call: TRBV7-9
clone_size: -
cdr3_length: 14
d_call: TRBD2
j_call: TRBJ2-1

cdr3_nt: TGTGCCAGCAGCTTAAGTGGAGGGATCTACGAGCAGTACTTC
cdr3_aa: CASSLSGGIYEQYF
v_call: TRBV7-3
clone_size: -
cdr3_length: 14
d_call: -
j_call: TRBJ2-7

cdr3_nt: TGCGCCAGCAGCTTGGCGGGACAGGGGGCCTACGGGCAGTACTTC
cdr3_aa: CASSLAGQGAYGQYF
v_call: TRBV5-1
clone_size: -
cdr3_length: 15
d_call: TRBD1
j_call: TRBJ2-7

cdr3_nt: TGTGCCAGCAGTGAGGGGGGTCACAATGAGCAGTTCTTC
cdr3_aa: CASSEGGHNEQFF
v_call: TRBV6-1
clone_size: -
cdr3_length: 13
d_call: -
j_call: TRBJ2-1

cdr3_nt: TGTGCCAGTAGTCCGGGGGGGGACACCTCCTACGAGCAGTACTTC
cdr3_aa: CASSPGGDTSYEQYF
v_call: TRBV19
clone_size: -
cdr3_length: 15
d_call: TRBD2
j_call: TRBJ2-7

cdr3_nt: TGTGCCAGCAGCCGGGACTACACAGATACGCAGTATTTT
cdr3_aa: CASSRDYTDTQYF
v_call: TRBV6-5
clone_size: -
cdr3_length: 13
d_call: TRBD2
j_call: TRBJ2-3

cdr3_nt: TGTGCCAGCAGCCCGGCTCGGGGGTCCCCCTACGAGCAGTACTTC
cdr3_aa: CASSPARGSPYEQYF
v_call: TRBV7-2
clone_size: -
cdr3_length: 15
d_call: -
j_call: TRBJ2-7

cdr3_nt: TGCGCCAGCAGCCAAGACACTAGCGGGGGCCGCTACGAGCAGTACTTC
cdr3_aa: CASSQDTSGGRYEQYF
v_call: TRBV4-1
clone_size: -
cdr3_length: 16
d_call: TRBD2
j_call: TRBJ2-7

cdr3_nt: TGTGCCAGCAGACAAGACAGGGGGTCAACGGAAGCTTTCTTT
cdr3_aa: CASRQDRGSTEAFF
v_call: TRBV7-8
clone_size: -
cdr3_length: 14
d_call: TRBD1
j_call: TRBJ1-1

cdr3_nt: TGTGCCACCAGCAGAAACCTCCGTGGGCGGGGGTCTACAGATACGCAGTATTTT
cdr3_aa: CATSRNLRGRGSTDTQYF
v_call: TRBV15
clone_size: -
cdr3_length: 18
d_call: TRBD2
j_call: TRBJ2-3

cdr3_nt: TGTGCCAGCTCACCTAGGGACTCCAGTGATTCACCCCTCCACTTT
cdr3_aa: CASSPRDSSDSPLHF
v_call: TRBV18
clone_size: few
cdr3_length: 15
d_call: -
j_call: TRBJ1-6

cdr3_nt: TGTGCCAGCAGCGAGACTAGAGGGGATACGCAGTATTTT
cdr3_aa: CASSETRGDTQYF
v_call: TRBV27
clone_size: once
cdr3_length: 13
d_call: -
j_call: TRBJ2-3

cdr3_nt: TGTGCCAGTAGTGGGGAGACCTATGGCTACACCTTC
cdr3_aa: CASSGETYGYTF
v_call: TRBV19
clone_size: -
cdr3_length: 12
d_call: -
j_call: TRBJ1-2

cdr3_nt: TGTGCCAGTAGTCCACGGACTAGCGGGGGATCTTACGAGCAGTACTTC
cdr3_aa: CASSPRTSGGSYEQYF
v_call: TRBV19
clone_size: -
cdr3_length: 16
d_call: TRBD2
j_call: TRBJ2-7

cdr3_nt: TGCGCCAGCAGCCGGACCGGGGATGGCTACACCTTC
cdr3_aa: CASSRTGDGYTF
v_call: TRBV4-1
clone_size: -
cdr3_length: 12
d_call: -
j_call: TRBJ1-2

cdr3_nt: TGTGCCAGCCTCACGGGGGGGGCGGAAACTAATGAAAAACTGTTTTTT
cdr3_aa: CASLTGGAETNEKLFF
v_call: TRBV2
clone_size: few
cdr3_length: 16
d_call: -
j_call: TRBJ1-4

cdr3_nt: TGCGCCAGCAGCTTGGCCTCGACAGGGAGGACTGAAGCTTTCTTT
cdr3_aa: CASSLASTGRTEAFF
v_call: TRBV5-1
clone_size: -
cdr3_length: 15
d_call: TRBD1
j_call: TRBJ1-1

cdr3_nt: TGTGCCAGTAGTCCGCCGGGAGAGGGAACTGAAGCTTTCTTT
cdr3_aa: CASSPPGEGTEAFF
v_call: TRBV19
clone_size: -
cdr3_length: 14
d_call: -
j_call: TRBJ1-1

cdr3_nt: TGTGCCAGCAGCGTCTACAGGGGAAACGGGCATCAGCCCCAGCATTTT
cdr3_aa: CASSVYRGNGHQPQHF
v_call: TRBV7-2
clone_size: -
cdr3_length: 16
d_call: TRBD1
j_call: TRBJ1-5

cdr3_nt: TGTGCCTATCCGGGACAGGGGAGCAACGAGCAGTACTTC
cdr3_aa: CAYPGQGSNEQYF
v_call: TRBV30
clone_size: -
cdr3_length: 13
d_call: TRBD1
j_call: TRBJ2-7

cdr3_nt: TGTGCCAGCAGTTCGGACATCTCCTACGAGCAGTACTTC
cdr3_aa: CASSSDISYEQYF
v_call: TRBV2
clone_size: -
cdr3_length: 13
d_call: -
j_call: TRBJ2-7

cdr3_nt: TGTGCCAGCAGCGGGGGCAGGGGCACTGAAGCTTTCTTT
cdr3_aa: CASSGGRGTEAFF
v_call: TRBV11-3
clone_size: -
cdr3_length: 13
d_call: -
j_call: TRBJ1-1

cdr3_nt: TGTGCCAGCAGCTTGACAGGGTCCCATGAGACCCAGTACTTC
cdr3_aa: CASSLTGSHETQYF
v_call: TRBV7-3
clone_size: few
cdr3_length: 14
d_call: TRBD1
j_call: TRBJ2-5

cdr3_nt: TGCGCCAGCAGCCAAGCGACAGGGGGAAGTTCACCCCTCCACTTT
cdr3_aa: CASSQATGGSSPLHF
v_call: TRBV4-3
clone_size: -
cdr3_length: 15
d_call: TRBD1
j_call: TRBJ1-6

cdr3_nt: TGTGCCAGCAGCGGAGGTGGGACAGGAATCTACGAGCAGTACTTC
cdr3_aa: CASSGGGTGIYEQYF
v_call: TRBV7-8
clone_size: -
cdr3_length: 15
d_call: TRBD1
j_call: TRBJ2-7

cdr3_nt: TGTGCCAGCAGCTTGGGCGGGGGGGCTCGAACAGATACGCAGTATTTT
cdr3_aa: CASSLGGGARTDTQYF
v_call: TRBV5-7
clone_size: -
cdr3_length: 16
d_call: TRBD2
j_call: TRBJ2-3

cdr3_nt: TGTGCCAGCAGCTTCTTAGCGGGGGGGCAAGATACGCAGTATTTT
cdr3_aa: CASSFLAGGQDTQYF
v_call: TRBV11-2
clone_size: -
cdr3_length: 15
d_call: TRBD2
j_call: TRBJ2-3

cdr3_nt: TGTGCCAGCTCAACCGGACAGGGAAACTATGGCTACACCTTC
cdr3_aa: CASSTGQGNYGYTF
v_call: TRBV18
clone_size: -
cdr3_length: 14
d_call: TRBD1
j_call: TRBJ1-2

cdr3_nt: TGTGCCAGCAGCTTCGGGGGACAAGAGACCCAGTACTTC
cdr3_aa: CASSFGGQETQYF
v_call: TRBV7-9
clone_size: once
cdr3_length: 13
d_call: -
j_call: TRBJ2-5

cdr3_nt: TGCAGCGTTGATGGTGACGCGGGGGGGACAGATACGCAGTATTTT
cdr3_aa: CSVDGDAGGTDTQYF
v_call: TRBV29-1
clone_size: -
cdr3_length: 15
d_call: TRBD2
j_call: TRBJ2-3

cdr3_nt: TGTGCCAGCAGTGAATCGTCGAGTGGCTACACCTTC
cdr3_aa: CASSESSSGYTF
v_call: TRBV25-1
clone_size: -
cdr3_length: 12
d_call: -
j_call: TRBJ1-2

cdr3_nt: TGTGCCAGCAGCTTAGACGGAGACTATGGCTACACCTTC
cdr3_aa: CASSLDGDYGYTF
v_call: TRBV7-9
clone_size: -
cdr3_length: 13
d_call: -
j_call: TRBJ1-2

cdr3_nt: TGCGCCAGCAGCGAGAATGGACAGGGGGGGGTCTACAATGAGCAGTTCTTC
cdr3_aa: CASSENGQGGVYNEQFF
v_call: TRBV4-1
clone_size: -
cdr3_length: 17
d_call: TRBD1
j_call: TRBJ2-1